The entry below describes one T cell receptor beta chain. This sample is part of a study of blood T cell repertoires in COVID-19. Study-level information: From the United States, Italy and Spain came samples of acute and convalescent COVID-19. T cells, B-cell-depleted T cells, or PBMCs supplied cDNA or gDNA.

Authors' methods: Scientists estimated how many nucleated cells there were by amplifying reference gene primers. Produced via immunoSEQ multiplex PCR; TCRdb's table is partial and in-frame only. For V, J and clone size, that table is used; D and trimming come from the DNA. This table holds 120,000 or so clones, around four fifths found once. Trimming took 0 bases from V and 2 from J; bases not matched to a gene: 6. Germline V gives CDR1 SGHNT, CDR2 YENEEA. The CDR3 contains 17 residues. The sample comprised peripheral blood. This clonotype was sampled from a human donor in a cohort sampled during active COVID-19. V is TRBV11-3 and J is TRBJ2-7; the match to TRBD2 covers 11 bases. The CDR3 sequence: CASSLDSSGRTAYEQYF. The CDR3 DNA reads TGTGCCAGCAGCTTAGATTCTAGCGGGAGGACCGCCTACGAGCAGTACTTC.